This TCR beta chain originates from a study of shared clonotypes between healthy human individuals. About the research overall: CD4 naive and CD4 memory each took three plates per donor, while CD8 naive took two and CD8 memory one.

Comment on this clone: This sample also contains other DNA sequences that code for the same CDR3.

Every subset had its genomic DNA shared out evenly among several immunoSEQ plates. On sorted subsets, replicate PCRs used 200 to 250 ng DNA, or tens of thousands of T cell genomes. Produced via immunoSEQ multiplex PCR; TCRdb's table is partial and in-frame only. This sample yields some 2.1 million clones, of which 80% to 95% are seen a single time; less than 2% belongs to the top ten. Naive CD8 cells were CD45RO-negative, positively selected for CCR7, excluding terminally differentiated effector memory CD45RA+ cells. Germline-derived CDR1 and CDR2 are MNHEY and SVGAGI. This CDR3 region has 12 residues. Trimming stripped 2 bases from V and 6 bases from J, with 7 bases between.

The sequence was collected from a man between 18 and 29 years old in good health. Some clones in this sample may be carry-over from other donors' samples. Sequenced sample: naive CD8+ T cells from PBMCs. V gene TRBV6-5 combines with J gene TRBJ1-1; D uncertain. This chain's CDR3 is CASSYMGAEAFF. In DNA form, the CDR3 reads TGTGCCAGCAGTTACATGGGTGCTGAAGCTTTCTTT.